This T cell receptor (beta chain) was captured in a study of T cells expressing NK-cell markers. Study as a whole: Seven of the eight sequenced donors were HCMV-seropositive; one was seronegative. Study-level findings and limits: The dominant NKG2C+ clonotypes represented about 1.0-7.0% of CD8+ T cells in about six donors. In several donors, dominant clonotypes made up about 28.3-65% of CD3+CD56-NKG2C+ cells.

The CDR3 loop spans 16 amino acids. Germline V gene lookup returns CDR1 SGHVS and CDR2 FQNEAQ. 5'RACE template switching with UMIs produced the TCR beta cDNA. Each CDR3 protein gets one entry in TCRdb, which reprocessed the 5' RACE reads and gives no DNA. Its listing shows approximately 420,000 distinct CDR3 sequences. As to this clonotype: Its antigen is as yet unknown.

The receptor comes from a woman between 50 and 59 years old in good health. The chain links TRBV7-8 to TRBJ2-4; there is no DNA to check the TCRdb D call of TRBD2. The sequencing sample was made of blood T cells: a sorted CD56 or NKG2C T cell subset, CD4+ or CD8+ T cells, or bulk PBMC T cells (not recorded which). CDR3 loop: CASSLAISRAKNIQYF.